This T cell receptor (beta chain) was profiled in a study of CD4 T cells in lung cancer (dated by TCRdb to between 2019 and 2020). Turning to the overall study: To find responses to candidate mutation-encoded neoepitopes, the study screened blood T cells from NSCLC patients and isolated neoantigen-specific CD4+ T-cell clones and TCRs. Tumor and non-adjacent lung tissue came from a handful of patients undergoing curative-intent resections for stage I-III non-small cell lung cancer. The resected patients had lung adenocarcinoma or squamous cell carcinoma, were aged 60 to 69 at blood donation, and mostly were former smokers. Before blood donation, treatments including platinum chemotherapy had been received by the patients, and nivolumab or pembrolizumab had been received by some of the patients. Deep sequencing of TCRB was used to follow the frequency of neoantigen-specific clonotypes in tumor resections, non-adjacent lung and cultured T-cell products.

Library method: the immunoSEQ multiplex PCR assay. Qiagen DNeasy or QIAamp micro DNA kits were used to isolate DNA, and the Adaptive Biotechnology human TCRB sequencing kit was used to sequence TCRB. Sequencing of TCRB libraries was performed on an Illumina MiSeq. The published analysis was carried out like this. TCRB sequence data were analyzed with the kit provider's software, and tumor enrichment of clonotype templates was tested with Fisher's exact test. In its TCRdb copy, this immuneACCESS table keeps in-frame sequences only and misses some clones. Where compared with another copy, unresolved V genes explain less than half of these, and the others have no known cause. V, J and clone size are taken as reported in that table, and D and trimming were inferred from the DNA itself. Recorded for this sample are about 10,000 clones; about 62% of them occurred a single time. Just over 15% of the sample is taken by the ten largest.

To note about this clone: Its antigen remains undetermined. Per-base qualities were not stored, and no clone one base away is much larger.

General study outcomes and caveats: Some responses derived from blood might reflect in vitro priming of naive T cells or cross-reactivity instead of memory responses to the cancer.

CDR1 and CDR2 (LNHDA, SQIVND) derive from the germline V gene (reference sequence). The junction shows trimming of 6 bases on V and 10 bases on J, and the gene matches do not reach 24 bases of it. The CDR3 covers 18 residues, taking in both the cysteine and the phenylalanine. The read is trimmed to its CDR3 DNA, 54 bases read in frame from base 1. Non-adjacent lung tissue was taken as far as possible from the malignant lesion, at least 3 cm away, from the same resection. Recombination connected TRBV19 to TRBJ1-1, with TRBD1 matching 9 junction bases. The TCR comes from a man aged 55-75 years with non-small cell lung cancer. Sequenced material: normal lung tissue taken away from the tumor. The sequenced DNA: TGTGCCAGTAGCGACCTCGCTAAAGGGGGACAGGGCAATTGGGGAGCTTTCTTT. Translation gives CASSDLAKGGQGNWGAFF. When the CDR3 is completed using the reference TRBV19 and TRBJ1-1 genes on either side, the full variable domain is DGGITQSPKYLFRKEGQNVTLSCEQNLNHDAMYWYRQDPGQGLRLIYYSQIVNDFQKGDIAEGYSVSREKKESFPLTVTSAQKNPTAFYLCASSDLAKGGQGNWGAFFGQGTRLTVV.